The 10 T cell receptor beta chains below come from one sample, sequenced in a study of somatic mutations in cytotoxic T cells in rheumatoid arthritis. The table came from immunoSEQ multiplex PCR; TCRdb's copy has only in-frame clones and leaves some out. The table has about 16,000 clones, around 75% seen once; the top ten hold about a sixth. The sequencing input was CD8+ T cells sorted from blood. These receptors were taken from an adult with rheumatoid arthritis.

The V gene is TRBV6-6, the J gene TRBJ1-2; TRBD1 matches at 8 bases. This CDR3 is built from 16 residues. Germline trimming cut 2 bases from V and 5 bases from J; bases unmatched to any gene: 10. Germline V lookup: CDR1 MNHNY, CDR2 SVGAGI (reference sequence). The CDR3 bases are TGTGCCAGCAGTTACCCGGACAGGGAGTTTAGGTATGGCTACACCTTC. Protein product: CASSYPDREFRYGYTF.

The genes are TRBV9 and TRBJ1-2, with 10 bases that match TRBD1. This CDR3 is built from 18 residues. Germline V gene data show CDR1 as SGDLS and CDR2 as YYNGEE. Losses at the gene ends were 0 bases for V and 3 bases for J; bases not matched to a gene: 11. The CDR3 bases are TGTGCCAGCAGCGTAGACGAATTAACCGGGACAGGGGACTATGGCTACACCTTC. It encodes CASSVDELTGTGDYGYTF. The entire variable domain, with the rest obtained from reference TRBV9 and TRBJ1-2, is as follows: DSGVTQTPKHLITATGQRVTLRCSPRSGDLSVYWYQQSLDQGLQFLIQYYNGEERAKGNILERFSAQQFPDLHSELNLSSLELGDSALYFCASSVDELTGTGDYGYTFGSGTRLTVV.

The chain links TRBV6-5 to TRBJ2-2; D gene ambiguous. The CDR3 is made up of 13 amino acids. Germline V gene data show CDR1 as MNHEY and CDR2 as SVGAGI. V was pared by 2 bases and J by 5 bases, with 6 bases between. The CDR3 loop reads CASSYGETGELFF. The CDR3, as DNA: TGTGCCAGCAGTTACGGGGAAACCGGGGAGCTGTTTTTT.

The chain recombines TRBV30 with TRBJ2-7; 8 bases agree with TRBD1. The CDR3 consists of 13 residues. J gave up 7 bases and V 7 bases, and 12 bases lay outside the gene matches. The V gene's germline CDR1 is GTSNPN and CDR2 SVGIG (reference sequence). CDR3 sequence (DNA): TGTGCCTCCCTGTGGCAGGGGGCGCGGGAGCAGTACTTC. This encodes CASLWQGAREQYF.

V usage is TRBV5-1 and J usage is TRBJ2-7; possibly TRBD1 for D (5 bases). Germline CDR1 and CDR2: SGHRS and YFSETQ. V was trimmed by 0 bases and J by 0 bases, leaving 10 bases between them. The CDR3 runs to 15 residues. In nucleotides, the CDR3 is TGCGCCAGCAGCTTGGCCATGGACAACTCCTACGAGCAGTACTTC. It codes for CASSLAMDNSYEQYF.

DNA of the CDR3: TGTGCCAGTATGGCCTATTCCAATGAGCAGTTCTTC. It is translated as CASMAYSNEQFF. The chain couples TRBV19 to TRBJ2-1; D is undetermined. This CDR3 has 12 amino acids. The germline V gene encodes CDR1 LNHDA and CDR2 SQIVND (reference sequence). With 7 bases removed from V and 6 bases from J, the gap between germline ends came to 10 bases.

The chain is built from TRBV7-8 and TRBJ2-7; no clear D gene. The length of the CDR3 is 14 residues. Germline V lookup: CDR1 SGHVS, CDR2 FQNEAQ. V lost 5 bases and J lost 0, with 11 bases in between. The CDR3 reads CASSVTRNSYEQYF. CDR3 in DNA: TGTGCCAGCAGCGTGACAAGAAACTCCTACGAGCAGTACTTC.

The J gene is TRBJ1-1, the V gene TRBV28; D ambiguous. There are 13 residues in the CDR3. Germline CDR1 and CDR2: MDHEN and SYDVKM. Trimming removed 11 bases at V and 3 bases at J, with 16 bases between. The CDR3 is CAHRVGYHTEAFF. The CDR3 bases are TGTGCCCACCGTGTCGGGTACCACACTGAAGCTTTCTTT.

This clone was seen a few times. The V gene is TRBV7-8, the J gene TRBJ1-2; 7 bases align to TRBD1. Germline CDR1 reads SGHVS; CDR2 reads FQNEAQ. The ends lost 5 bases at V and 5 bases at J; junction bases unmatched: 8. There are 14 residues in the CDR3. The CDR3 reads CASSHGQASYGYTF. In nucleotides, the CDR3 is TGTGCCAGCAGCCATGGACAGGCGAGTTATGGCTACACCTTC. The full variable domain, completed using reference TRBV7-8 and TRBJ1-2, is GAGVSQSPRYKVAKRGQDVALRCDPISGHVSLFWYQQALGQGPEFLTYFQNEAQLDKSGLPSDRFFAERPEGSVSTLKIQRTQQEDSAVYLCASSHGQASYGYTFGSGTRLTVV.

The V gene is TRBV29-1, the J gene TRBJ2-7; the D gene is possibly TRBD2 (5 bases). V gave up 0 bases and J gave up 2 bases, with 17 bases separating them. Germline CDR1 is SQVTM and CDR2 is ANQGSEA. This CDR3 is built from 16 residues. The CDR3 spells CSVEEPGGQLAYEQYF. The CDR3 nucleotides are TGCAGCGTTGAAGAGCCGGGCGGGCAGCTCGCCTACGAGCAGTACTTC.